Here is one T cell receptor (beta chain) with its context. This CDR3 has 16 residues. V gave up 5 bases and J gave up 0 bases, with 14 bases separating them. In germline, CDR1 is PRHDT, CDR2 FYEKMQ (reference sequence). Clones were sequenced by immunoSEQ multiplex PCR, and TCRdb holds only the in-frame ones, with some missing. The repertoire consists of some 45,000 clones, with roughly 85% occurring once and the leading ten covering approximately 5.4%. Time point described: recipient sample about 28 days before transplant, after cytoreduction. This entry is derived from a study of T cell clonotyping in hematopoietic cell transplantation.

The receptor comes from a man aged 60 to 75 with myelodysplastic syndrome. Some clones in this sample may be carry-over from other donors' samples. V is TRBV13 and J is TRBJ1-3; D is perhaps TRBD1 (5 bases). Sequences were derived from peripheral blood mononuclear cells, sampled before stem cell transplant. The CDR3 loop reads CASSPRGITSGNTIYF. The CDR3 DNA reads TGTGCCAGCAGCCCCCGGGGCATTACCTCTGGAAACACCATATATTTT.